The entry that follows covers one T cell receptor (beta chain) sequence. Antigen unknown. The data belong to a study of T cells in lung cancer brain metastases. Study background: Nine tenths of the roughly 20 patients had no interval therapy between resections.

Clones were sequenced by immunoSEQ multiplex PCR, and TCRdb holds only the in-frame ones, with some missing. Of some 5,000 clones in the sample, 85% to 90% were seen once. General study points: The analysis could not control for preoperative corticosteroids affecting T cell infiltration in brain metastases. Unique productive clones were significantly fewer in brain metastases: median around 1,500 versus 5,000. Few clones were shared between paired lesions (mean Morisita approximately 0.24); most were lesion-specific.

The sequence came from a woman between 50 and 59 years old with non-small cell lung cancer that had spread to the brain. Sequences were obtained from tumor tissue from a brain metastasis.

The CDR3, as DNA: TGTGCCAGCAGCCATGGTGTCTGGGCCCAGTACTTC. Protein product: CASSHGVWAQYF. J is TRBJ2-5 and V is TRBV14; D is undetermined. CDR3 size: 12 residues. Trimming stripped 3 bases from V and 9 bases from J, with 11 bases between. Per the germline V gene, CDR1 is SGHDN and CDR2 is FVKESK.